This T cell receptor (beta chain) was recorded in a study of T cell repertoires in cytomegalovirus infection. Study conclusions and caveats: HLA-C-restricted CMV clonotypes gave the most frequent clonotype in two of eight donors.

The germline V gene encodes CDR1 SGHVS and CDR2 FQNEAQ. Trimming took off 6 bases at V and 7 bases at J, with 15 bases between the two ends. CDR3 length equals 14 residues. TCRdb recomputed calls from the reads with MiXCR, one row per CDR3 protein. The sample has about 200,000 distinct CDR3 sequences; 9.5% are singletons. This clonotype has ten or more counts. The antigen remains undetermined. The sample comprised PBMCs. The rearrangement links TRBV7-8 to TRBJ1-4; D possibly corresponds to TRBD1 (6 bases). The TCR sequence derives from a human donor in good health (CMV status not recorded). Some clones in this sample may be carry-over from other donors' samples. CDR3 sequence reads: CASRKRGSGEKLFF. CDR3 nucleotides: TGTGCCAGCAGAAAAAGGGGGAGTGGTGAAAAACTGTTTTTT. Drawing the rest from reference TRBV7-8 and TRBJ1-4, the complete variable domain is GAGVSQSPRYKVAKRGQDVALRCDPISGHVSLFWYQQALGQGPEFLTYFQNEAQLDKSGLPSDRFFAERPEGSVSTLKIQRTQQEDSAVYLCASRKRGSGEKLFFGSGTQLSVL.